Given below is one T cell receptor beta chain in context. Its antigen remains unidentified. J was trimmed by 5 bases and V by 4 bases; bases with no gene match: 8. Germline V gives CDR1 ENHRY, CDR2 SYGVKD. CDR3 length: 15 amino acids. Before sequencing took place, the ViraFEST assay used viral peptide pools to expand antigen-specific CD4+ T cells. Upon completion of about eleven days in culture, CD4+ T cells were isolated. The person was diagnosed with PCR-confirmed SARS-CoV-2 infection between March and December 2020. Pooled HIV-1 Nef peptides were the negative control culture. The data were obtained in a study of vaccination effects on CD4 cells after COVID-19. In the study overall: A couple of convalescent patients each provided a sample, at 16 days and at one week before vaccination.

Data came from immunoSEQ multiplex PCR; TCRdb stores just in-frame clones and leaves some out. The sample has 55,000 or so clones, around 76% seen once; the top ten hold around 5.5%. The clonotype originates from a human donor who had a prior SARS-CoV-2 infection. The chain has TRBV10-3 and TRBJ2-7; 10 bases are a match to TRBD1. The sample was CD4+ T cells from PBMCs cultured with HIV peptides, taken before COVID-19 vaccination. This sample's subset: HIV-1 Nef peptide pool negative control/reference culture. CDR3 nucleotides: TGTGCCATCAGTGGCCAGACAGGGGGCGTAAACGAGCAGTACTTC. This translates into CAISGQTGGVNEQYF.